These 3 T cell receptor beta chains were all obtained from the same sample, sequenced in a study of T cells in localized non-small cell lung cancer (dated by TCRdb to about 2020). The library was produced with the immunoSEQ multiplex PCR assay. Not all clones reach the TCRdb copy of this immuneACCESS table, which keeps in-frame sequences only. Checked studies attribute under half of the gap to unresolved V genes and leave the rest unexplained. The sample profile shows 13,000 or so clones; 86% of them were found once. The top ten constitute about 54% of the sample. The sequencing used peripheral blood, collected before any cancer treatment. These receptors originate from a male donor older than 55 with stage III lung adenocarcinoma.

The V gene is TRBV21-1, the J gene TRBJ2-3; the DNA was not compared with TRBD2, the D call given in the table. TRBV21-1 is classified as a pseudogene. CDR3 length: 20 amino acids. The CDR3 DNA reads as TGTGCCAGCAGCAAGGATGGCGGGACTAGCGGGGAATTGAGCACAGATACGCAGTATTTT. Amino acids: CASSKDGGTSGELSTDTQYF.

The V and J genes are TRBV6-5 and TRBJ2-5; D not certain. Germline V CDR1 and CDR2: MNHEY, SVGAGI. V was clipped by 0 bases and J by 5 bases, with 13 bases between them. This CDR3 has 15 amino acids. Here the CDR3 DNA reads TGTGCCAGCAGTTACTCGAACAGTCCACGGGAGACCCAGTACTTC. As protein: CASSYSNSPRETQYF.

V usage is TRBV12-5 and J usage is TRBJ2-1; perhaps TRBD1 as D (6 bases). This CDR3 region has 15 residues. The germline V and J ends were trimmed by 1 base and 4 bases, with 11 bases remaining between them. The germline V gene encodes CDR1 LGHNT and CDR2 FRNRAP. CDR3 bases: TGTGCTAGTGGTTTGGGGACAGCAAGTTACAATGAGCAGTTCTTC. Its translation is CASGLGTASYNEQFF.